This is a list of T cell receptor beta chains from one sample in a study of blood T cell repertoires in COVID-19. Here immunoSEQ multiplex PCR was the method, and the copy in TCRdb shows in-frame clones only, minus some. The profile shows approximately 210,000 clones, more than 75% of them singletons. Sequences were obtained from peripheral blood. The origin of the receptors is a man in his forties or fifties with COVID-19, enrolled during active disease. The CDR3 runs from the conserved cysteine through the conserved F or W. The order of the fields is J gene, D gene, V gene, clone size, CDR3 protein, CDR3 DNA. D genes are given only for firm matches. A clone size is listed for some rows: how often the clone was seen (once, few, many), or a class if it is expanded.

J gene: TRBJ1-1
D gene: .
V gene: TRBV19
clone size: once
CDR3 protein: CASSMGAQFSMNTEAFF
CDR3 DNA: TGTGCCAGTAGTATGGGGGCGCAGTTCTCAATGAACACTGAAGCTTTCTTT

J gene: TRBJ1-1
D gene: .
V gene: TRBV4-3
clone size: .
CDR3 protein: CASSQLTSRSTEAFF
CDR3 DNA: TGCGCCAGCAGCCAACTAACGAGTCGTAGCACTGAAGCTTTCTTT

J gene: TRBJ2-7
D gene: .
V gene: TRBV18
clone size: .
CDR3 protein: CASSPLEGTRSAYEQYF
CDR3 DNA: TGTGCCAGCTCGCCACTGGAAGGAACTAGATCGGCGTACGAGCAGTACTTC

J gene: TRBJ1-5
D gene: .
V gene: TRBV7-6
clone size: .
CDR3 protein: CASSLGGGQPQHF
CDR3 DNA: TGTGCCAGCAGCTTAGGGGGAGGTCAGCCCCAGCATTTT

J gene: TRBJ1-2
D gene: TRBD1
V gene: TRBV3-1/TRBV3-2
clone size: .
CDR3 protein: CASSQEPQGNGYTF
CDR3 DNA: TGTGCCAGCAGCCAAGAGCCACAGGGGAATGGCTACACCTTC

J gene: TRBJ1-1
D gene: .
V gene: TRBV4-3
clone size: .
CDR3 protein: CASSQGPGWDTEAFF
CDR3 DNA: TGCGCCAGCAGCCAAGGTCCAGGGTGGGACACTGAAGCTTTCTTT

J gene: TRBJ1-2
D gene: TRBD1
V gene: TRBV28
clone size: .
CDR3 protein: CASFGTGGTRVANYGYTF
CDR3 DNA: TGTGCCAGCTTCGGGACAGGGGGTACCCGGGTAGCTAACTATGGCTACACCTTC

J gene: TRBJ1-6
D gene: .
V gene: TRBV5-1
clone size: .
CDR3 protein: CASSQDGVSPLHF
CDR3 DNA: TGCGCCAGCAGCCAAGACGGGGTCTCACCCCTCCACTTT

J gene: TRBJ1-4
D gene: TRBD1
V gene: TRBV9
clone size: .
CDR3 protein: CASSVGEQGGSTNEKLFF
CDR3 DNA: TGTGCCAGCAGCGTAGGCGAACAGGGGGGAAGTACTAATGAAAAACTGTTTTTT

J gene: TRBJ2-2
D gene: .
V gene: TRBV6-7
clone size: .
CDR3 protein: CASSYWRGDTGELFF
CDR3 DNA: TGTGCCAGCAGTTATTGGAGGGGCGACACCGGGGAGCTGTTTTTT

J gene: TRBJ2-5
D gene: .
V gene: TRBV5-8
clone size: .
CDR3 protein: CASSQRETQYF
CDR3 DNA: TGTGCCAGCAGCCAGAGGGAGACCCAGTACTTC

J gene: TRBJ2-3
D gene: TRBD2
V gene: TRBV9
clone size: once
CDR3 protein: CASSAPTTSGGRWGTDTQYF
CDR3 DNA: TGTGCCAGCAGCGCGCCTACGACTAGCGGGGGGAGGTGGGGCACAGATACGCAGTATTTT

J gene: TRBJ1-2
D gene: .
V gene: TRBV29-1
clone size: .
CDR3 protein: CSVSPPGYGYTF
CDR3 DNA: TGCAGCGTATCCCCCCCGGGCTATGGCTACACCTTC

J gene: TRBJ1-4
D gene: TRBD1
V gene: TRBV7-8
clone size: once
CDR3 protein: CASSSPTGPATNEKLFF
CDR3 DNA: TGTGCCAGCAGTTCCCCGACAGGGCCCGCAACTAATGAAAAACTGTTTTTT

J gene: TRBJ1-1
D gene: .
V gene: TRBV20-1
clone size: .
CDR3 protein: CSASRELDTEAFF
CDR3 DNA: TGCAGTGCTAGTCGGGAGCTGGACACTGAAGCTTTCTTT

J gene: TRBJ2-7
D gene: .
V gene: TRBV11-2
clone size: .
CDR3 protein: CASSQGQYLTKQYF
CDR3 DNA: TGTGCCAGCAGCCAAGGACAGTATCTTACGAAGCAGTACTTC

J gene: TRBJ1-2
D gene: TRBD1
V gene: TRBV7-8
clone size: .
CDR3 protein: CASSFDNRGQGGYTF
CDR3 DNA: TGTGCCAGCAGCTTCGATAACAGGGGGCAGGGTGGCTACACCTTC

J gene: TRBJ1-5
D gene: TRBD1
V gene: TRBV3-1/TRBV3-2
clone size: once
CDR3 protein: CASSLGQAKAAQHF
CDR3 DNA: TGTGCCAGCAGCCTCGGACAGGCAAAAGCGGCCCAGCATTTT

J gene: TRBJ2-2
D gene: .
V gene: TRBV11-3
clone size: .
CDR3 protein: CASSSNTGELFF
CDR3 DNA: TGTGCCAGCAGCTCAAACACCGGGGAGCTGTTTTTT

J gene: TRBJ1-2
D gene: TRBD1
V gene: TRBV29-1
clone size: .
CDR3 protein: CSVETGGQGYTF
CDR3 DNA: TGCAGCGTGGAGACAGGGGGCCAGGGCTACACCTTC

J gene: TRBJ2-1
D gene: TRBD2
V gene: TRBV19
clone size: .
CDR3 protein: CASSIDRRTSPYNEQFF
CDR3 DNA: TGTGCCAGTAGTATAGATCGGAGGACTAGTCCCTACAATGAGCAGTTCTTC

J gene: TRBJ2-5
D gene: .
V gene: TRBV7-3
clone size: .
CDR3 protein: CASSAAPGSQETQYF
CDR3 DNA: TGTGCCAGCAGCGCCGCCCCGGGATCGCAAGAGACCCAGTACTTC

J gene: TRBJ1-1
D gene: TRBD1
V gene: TRBV12-3/TRBV12-4
clone size: .
CDR3 protein: CASRDREPTEAFF
CDR3 DNA: TGTGCCAGCAGGGACAGGGAGCCCACTGAAGCTTTCTTT

J gene: TRBJ2-1
D gene: .
V gene: TRBV11-2
clone size: few
CDR3 protein: CASSFLSDEQFF
CDR3 DNA: TGTGCCAGCAGCTTTTTATCGGATGAGCAGTTCTTC

J gene: TRBJ2-7
D gene: .
V gene: TRBV5-6
clone size: .
CDR3 protein: CASSLEGVRRSYEQYF
CDR3 DNA: TGTGCCAGCAGCTTGGAGGGGGTACGTCGTTCCTACGAGCAGTACTTC

J gene: TRBJ2-1
D gene: TRBD2
V gene: TRBV10-2
clone size: .
CDR3 protein: CAGSSGTDNEQFF
CDR3 DNA: TGCGCCGGATCTAGCGGGACAGACAATGAGCAGTTCTTC

J gene: TRBJ1-5
D gene: .
V gene: TRBV5-5
clone size: .
CDR3 protein: CASSLFLSQPQHF
CDR3 DNA: TGTGCCAGCAGCTTGTTCCTCTCTCAGCCCCAGCATTTT

J gene: TRBJ2-7
D gene: .
V gene: TRBV5-6
clone size: .
CDR3 protein: CASSLGGEQYF
CDR3 DNA: TGTGCCAGCAGCTTGGGCGGTGAGCAGTACTTC

J gene: TRBJ1-6
D gene: TRBD1
V gene: TRBV19
clone size: .
CDR3 protein: CASSPQDRGTDSPLHF
CDR3 DNA: TGTGCCAGTAGTCCTCAGGACAGGGGGACGGATTCACCCCTCCACTTT

J gene: TRBJ2-7
D gene: .
V gene: TRBV27
clone size: .
CDR3 protein: CASSSHRTYEQYF
CDR3 DNA: TGTGCCAGCAGTTCTCATAGAACCTACGAGCAGTACTTC

J gene: TRBJ2-2
D gene: TRBD1
V gene: TRBV10-1
clone size: .
CDR3 protein: CASSGLAGTDKARGTGELFF
CDR3 DNA: TGCGCCAGCAGTGGCCTAGCCGGGACAGACAAAGCAAGGGGCACCGGGGAGCTGTTTTTT

J gene: TRBJ2-7
D gene: TRBD1
V gene: TRBV5-4
clone size: .
CDR3 protein: CASSYAGTGALEQYF
CDR3 DNA: TGTGCCAGCAGCTACGCCGGGACAGGGGCGTTGGAGCAGTACTTC

J gene: TRBJ2-1
D gene: .
V gene: TRBV19
clone size: .
CDR3 protein: CASSIEGRPLNEQFF
CDR3 DNA: TGTGCCAGTAGTATAGAAGGGAGGCCCCTCAATGAGCAGTTCTTC

J gene: TRBJ1-1
D gene: .
V gene: TRBV7-9
clone size: .
CDR3 protein: CASSSGRGPRATEAFF
CDR3 DNA: TGTGCCAGCAGCTCCGGGAGGGGCCCCAGGGCCACTGAAGCTTTCTTT

J gene: TRBJ1-2
D gene: TRBD1
V gene: TRBV2
clone size: .
CDR3 protein: CASSLQGIHTF
CDR3 DNA: TGTGCCAGCAGTCTACAGGGGATCCACACCTTC

J gene: TRBJ1-2
D gene: TRBD1
V gene: TRBV6-2/TRBV6-3
clone size: .
CDR3 protein: CASSYTRQGATGYTF
CDR3 DNA: TGTGCCAGCAGTTACACACGACAGGGGGCGACGGGCTACACCTTC

J gene: TRBJ1-1
D gene: TRBD1
V gene: TRBV28
clone size: .
CDR3 protein: CASSSPGQGPMNTEAFF
CDR3 DNA: TGTGCCAGCAGTTCACCGGGACAGGGACCAATGAACACTGAAGCTTTCTTT

J gene: TRBJ1-1
D gene: .
V gene: TRBV12-3/TRBV12-4
clone size: .
CDR3 protein: CASSFAGRTEAFF
CDR3 DNA: TGTGCCAGCAGTTTTGCGGGTCGTACTGAAGCTTTCTTT

J gene: TRBJ2-3
D gene: .
V gene: TRBV28
clone size: .
CDR3 protein: CASSLFDLRRTGPHTQYF
CDR3 DNA: TGTGCCAGCAGTTTATTTGATCTTCGGCGTACAGGTCCCCATACGCAGTATTTT

J gene: TRBJ1-1
D gene: .
V gene: TRBV29-1
clone size: .
CDR3 protein: CSVGDIEAFF
CDR3 DNA: TGCAGCGTTGGGGACATCGAAGCTTTCTTT

J gene: TRBJ2-3
D gene: .
V gene: TRBV7-6
clone size: .
CDR3 protein: CASSSTLTSDTQYF
CDR3 DNA: TGTGCCAGCAGCTCCACCTTGACTTCAGATACGCAGTATTTT

J gene: TRBJ2-7
D gene: .
V gene: TRBV27
clone size: once
CDR3 protein: CASSLIPGTLTYEQYF
CDR3 DNA: TGTGCCAGCAGTTTAATCCCGGGAACCCTAACCTACGAGCAGTACTTC

J gene: TRBJ1-2
D gene: TRBD1
V gene: TRBV5-1
clone size: .
CDR3 protein: CASSLEVQGNGYTF
CDR3 DNA: TGCGCCAGCAGCTTGGAGGTACAGGGGAATGGCTACACCTTC

J gene: TRBJ2-1
D gene: .
V gene: TRBV6-5
clone size: .
CDR3 protein: CASQRGGFEQFF
CDR3 DNA: TGTGCCAGCCAAAGGGGGGGGTTTGAGCAGTTCTTC

J gene: TRBJ1-6
D gene: .
V gene: TRBV7-3
clone size: .
CDR3 protein: CASSRGSYNSPLHF
CDR3 DNA: TGTGCCAGCAGCAGGGGGTCCTATAATTCACCCCTCCACTTT

J gene: TRBJ2-2
D gene: TRBD1
V gene: TRBV4-2
clone size: .
CDR3 protein: CASTGQEANTGELFF
CDR3 DNA: TGTGCCAGCACTGGACAGGAAGCAAACACCGGGGAGCTGTTTTTT

J gene: TRBJ1-1
D gene: .
V gene: TRBV5-5
clone size: .
CDR3 protein: CASSLNSLNTEAFF
CDR3 DNA: TGTGCCAGCAGCTTGAACAGTTTGAACACTGAAGCTTTCTTT

J gene: TRBJ1-6
D gene: TRBD1
V gene: TRBV9
clone size: once
CDR3 protein: CASSVHRGNSPLHF
CDR3 DNA: TGTGCCAGCAGCGTGCACAGGGGAAATTCACCCCTCCACTTT

J gene: TRBJ1-6
D gene: .
V gene: TRBV10-3
clone size: .
CDR3 protein: CAISESKPYNSPLHF
CDR3 DNA: TGTGCCATCAGTGAGTCCAAGCCCTATAATTCACCCCTCCACTTT

J gene: TRBJ2-3
D gene: TRBD1
V gene: TRBV30
clone size: .
CDR3 protein: CAWAGTASTDTQYF
CDR3 DNA: TGTGCCTGGGCCGGGACAGCGAGCACAGATACGCAGTATTTT

J gene: TRBJ1-2
D gene: TRBD1
V gene: TRBV19
clone size: .
CDR3 protein: CASSPGTGGDYGYTF
CDR3 DNA: TGTGCCAGTAGTCCCGGGACAGGGGGTGACTATGGCTACACCTTC

J gene: TRBJ2-7
D gene: TRBD2
V gene: TRBV7-2
clone size: .
CDR3 protein: CASSLDASGTPYEQYF
CDR3 DNA: TGTGCCAGCAGCTTAGATGCTAGCGGGACTCCCTACGAGCAGTACTTC

J gene: TRBJ1-2
D gene: .
V gene: TRBV27
clone size: .
CDR3 protein: CASRDRLYGYTF
CDR3 DNA: TGTGCCAGCAGGGACAGATTATATGGCTACACCTTC

J gene: TRBJ1-4
D gene: .
V gene: TRBV19
clone size: .
CDR3 protein: CASSIQGGVEKLFF
CDR3 DNA: TGTGCCAGTAGTATTCAAGGGGGAGTTGAAAAACTGTTTTTT

J gene: TRBJ2-7
D gene: TRBD2
V gene: TRBV3-1/TRBV3-2
clone size: .
CDR3 protein: CASSQGLAGVGYEQYF
CDR3 DNA: TGTGCCAGCAGCCAGGGACTAGCGGGAGTAGGCTACGAGCAGTACTTC

J gene: TRBJ2-1
D gene: .
V gene: TRBV7-2
clone size: .
CDR3 protein: CASSYDFSSYNEQFF
CDR3 DNA: TGTGCCAGCAGCTACGACTTCAGCTCCTACAATGAGCAGTTCTTC

J gene: TRBJ2-3
D gene: TRBD1
V gene: TRBV15
clone size: .
CDR3 protein: CATSKRSGTGFTDTQYF
CDR3 DNA: TGTGCCACCAGCAAGCGATCCGGGACAGGGTTTACAGATACGCAGTATTTT

J gene: TRBJ1-1
D gene: .
V gene: TRBV19
clone size: .
CDR3 protein: CASGERNTEAFF
CDR3 DNA: TGTGCCAGCGGAGAGAGAAACACTGAAGCTTTCTTT

J gene: TRBJ1-1
D gene: .
V gene: TRBV4-1
clone size: .
CDR3 protein: CASSQGQGAAFF
CDR3 DNA: TGCGCCAGCAGCCAAGGGCAGGGTGCGGCTTTCTTT

J gene: TRBJ1-1
D gene: .
V gene: TRBV18
clone size: once
CDR3 protein: CASSPGEDTEAFF
CDR3 DNA: TGTGCCAGCTCACCGGGTGAGGACACTGAAGCTTTCTTT